The rows below give T cell receptor beta chains drawn from one sample of a study of blood T cell repertoires in COVID-19. Here immunoSEQ multiplex PCR was the method, and the copy in TCRdb shows in-frame clones only, minus some. The sample shows about 250,000 clones, nearly 90% of them seen only once. The source material was peripheral blood. These TCRs come from a woman in her thirties or forties who had recovered from COVID-19. Both conserved end residues are part of each CDR3. Fields, in order: J gene, V gene, D gene, CDR3 protein. The D gene is left open where the match is weak.

TRBJ2-2 | TRBV24-1 | TRBD2 | CATSDLRGRANTGELFF
TRBJ2-7 | TRBV7-3 | TRBD2 | CASSSGTRNEQYF
TRBJ1-2 | TRBV20-1 | - | CSARDAVGYTF
TRBJ1-3 | TRBV6-6 | - | CASRLGQVSSGNTIYF
TRBJ2-5 | TRBV11-3 | - | CASSLEARGQETQYF
TRBJ1-5 | TRBV7-2 | - | CASSLGLYQPQHF
TRBJ1-4 | TRBV7-9 | TRBD1 | CASSKDRGANEKLFF
TRBJ1-4 | TRBV19 | TRBD1 | CASRDRSTNEKLFF
TRBJ1-2 | TRBV12-3/TRBV12-4 | TRBD1 | CASSLGNRGGYTF
TRBJ1-4 | TRBV2 | - | CATIGGRFNEKLFF
TRBJ2-7 | TRBV23-1 | - | CASSLLSINSYEQYF
TRBJ2-1 | TRBV3-1/TRBV3-2 | - | CASSQRYNEQFF
TRBJ2-5 | TRBV28 | - | CASSYEAGKGETQYF
TRBJ2-5 | TRBV6-5 | - | CASSYGARAETQYF
TRBJ2-2 | TRBV24-1 | - | CATSDLQNTGELFF
TRBJ1-2 | TRBV19 | TRBD1 | CATWDRGMSYTF
TRBJ2-1 | TRBV19 | - | CASNFGRAYNEQFF
TRBJ2-2 | TRBV11-2 | TRBD2 | CASSSPGLAGGVTGELFF
TRBJ1-5 | TRBV7-2 | - | CASSPWPGSGDNQPQHF
TRBJ2-1 | TRBV3-1/TRBV3-2 | TRBD2 | CASSQAMGTSSSEQFF
TRBJ2-2 | TRBV5-1 | - | CASSLTGETGELFF
TRBJ1-3 | TRBV19 | - | CASRIQGGNTIYF
TRBJ1-2 | TRBV11-2 | TRBD1 | CASSADRDYGYTF
TRBJ2-7 | TRBV19 | - | CASSIVVGEAQYF
TRBJ2-7 | TRBV27 | TRBD1 | CASSFSAGGYEQYF